This is a list of T cell receptor beta chains from one sample in a study of T-cell reconstitution after alpha-beta-depleted transplantation in children. TCRdb called the PCR reads again in MiXCR, with one record for every CDR3 protein. The table has 200,000 to 250,000 distinct CDR3 sequences, under 8.5% seen once. Sequenced material: PBMCs, mostly from graft donor cells, taken 360 days after TCRalphabeta/CD19-depleted stem cell transplant. These receptors were obtained from a male patient under 10 years old who had a stem cell transplant for acute myeloid leukemia, so the T cells may come from the graft donor. Each CDR3 is given with its conserved first and last residue. The D gene is left open where the match is weak. The size of a clone is reported for some rows only, either as once, few or many, or as a class for expanded clones.

>-|TRBJ1-1|TRBV5-1|15|TRBD1
TGCGCCAGCAGCATCCGACAGGGGCAGAACACTGAAGCTTTCTTT
CASSIRQGQNTEAFF
>many|TRBJ2-2|TRBV6-1|15|TRBD2
TGTGCCAGCAGCCTCCTAGGACTAGCGGGTTGGGAGCTGTTTTTT
CASSLLGLAGWELFF
>-|TRBJ2-1|TRBV5-6|19|TRBD2
TGTGCCAGCAGCTTTAATTTGGGCGGGAGGGGTGGAAACTACAATGAGCAGTTCTTC
CASSFNLGGRGGNYNEQFF
>few|TRBJ1-1|TRBV7-9|16|-
TGTGCCAGCAGCTCCTTACACTTTCCGGAAATAAGAGGCGCTTTCTTT
CASSSLHFPEIRGAFF
>many|TRBJ2-7|TRBV20-1|12|-
TGCAGTGCTAGAGATAGGATCTACGAGCAGTACTTC
CSARDRIYEQYF
>-|TRBJ1-2|TRBV28|15|TRBD1
TGTGCCAGCAGTCCTGGGACAGGGCTCAACTATGGCTACACCTTC
CASSPGTGLNYGYTF
>few|TRBJ2-1|TRBV3-1|13|-
TGTGCCAGCAGCCAAGAAGGGGCGACCCGGCCGTTCTTC
CASSQEGATRPFF
>-|TRBJ2-1|TRBV7-3|13|-
TGTGCCAGCAGCTTAACCGGGAGCTTTGAGCAGTTCTTC
CASSLTGSFEQFF
>few|TRBJ2-7|TRBV20-1|12|TRBD2
TGCAGTGCCACGGGGGGGTCCTACGAGCAGTACTTC
CSATGGSYEQYF
>-|TRBJ1-5|TRBV6-1|13|-
TGTGCCAGCAGTGGCAGGGGTGACCAGCCCCAGCATTTT
CASSGRGDQPQHF
>-|TRBJ2-1|TRBV5-1|15|TRBD2
TGCGCCAGCAGCTGGCTAGCGGGGGGCTACAATGAGCAGTTCTTC
CASSWLAGGYNEQFF
>-|TRBJ2-1|TRBV29-1|11|-
TGCAGCGCCGGACGCGACAATGAGCAGTTCTTC
CSAGRDNEQFF
>few|TRBJ1-5|TRBV12-3/TRBV12-4|13|-
TGTGCCAGCAGCCCGTCGGGTTATCAGCCCCAGCATTTT
CASSPSGYQPQHF
>many|TRBJ2-3|TRBV29-1|12|-
TGCAGCGTTGAAAGTAGCACAGATACGCAGTATTTT
CSVESSTDTQYF
>many|TRBJ1-1|TRBV4-2|13|-
TGTGCCAGCAGCCAAGCTAAGAACACTGAAGCTTTCTTT
CASSQAKNTEAFF
>many|TRBJ1-2|TRBV29-1|14|-
TGCAGCGTTGAAGAGAGAGCCTCCGGGTATGGCTACACCTTC
CSVEERASGYGYTF
>few|TRBJ2-1|TRBV7-9|11|TRBD2
TGTGCCAGCAGTCCAAGCGGGGGGCAGTTCTTC
CASSPSGGQFF
>few|TRBJ2-3|TRBV29-1|12|-
TGCAGCGTTGATGAGGGGGCAGATACGCAGTATTTT
CSVDEGADTQYF
>few|TRBJ1-6|TRBV29-1|13|-
TGCAGCGCTCGAATGGACAGAAATTCACCCCTCCACTTT
CSARMDRNSPLHF
>few|TRBJ2-3|TRBV12-3/TRBV12-4|13|-
TGTGCCAGCAGTCCCAGATGGGGTGATACGCAGTATTTT
CASSPRWGDTQYF
>many|TRBJ2-7|TRBV18|14|-
TGTGCCAGCTCACCACCGGCCACAGTCTACGAGCAGTACTTC
CASSPPATVYEQYF
>many|TRBJ2-2|TRBV20-1|14|TRBD1
TGCAGTGCTATACGGGACAGTGAGACCGGGGAGCTGTTTTTT
CSAIRDSETGELFF
>-|TRBJ2-6|TRBV4-3|15|-
TGCGCCAGCAGCCAAGTAGGCTCTGGGGCCAACGTCCTGACTTTC
CASSQVGSGANVLTF
>-|TRBJ1-1|TRBV20-1|13|TRBD1
TGCAGTGCCCCGGACAGGAGAGGCACTGAAGCTTTCTTT
CSAPDRRGTEAFF
>-|TRBJ1-5|TRBV12-3/TRBV12-4|14|TRBD1
TGTGCCAGCAGTCATTGGACAGGAATTCAGCCCCAGCATTTT
CASSHWTGIQPQHF
>many|TRBJ2-5|TRBV29-1|11|-
TGCAGCGTTATAGGGGCAGAGACCCAGTACTTC
CSVIGAETQYF
>-|TRBJ2-5|TRBV7-9|17|TRBD1
TGTGCCAGCAGCGGGGACAGGGTTCGTTCGAGAGGAGAGACCCAGTACTTC
CASSGDRVRSRGETQYF
>many|TRBJ2-5|TRBV20-1|13|TRBD2
TGCAGTGCTTTAGCGGGAGTACAAGAGACCCAGTACTTC
CSALAGVQETQYF
>many|TRBJ2-3|TRBV29-1|10|-
TGCAGCGGGAGCACAGATACGCAGTATTTT
CSGSTDTQYF
>-|TRBJ2-7|TRBV7-9|16|-
TGTGCCAGCAGCTCCAGGGAACAGGGGGGGGGCTACGAGCAGTACTTC
CASSSREQGGGYEQYF
>few|TRBJ1-4|TRBV15|16|TRBD1
TGTGCCACCAGCAGGACCGGGACAGGGGGAAAGGAAAAACTGTTTTTT
CATSRTGTGGKEKLFF
>many|TRBJ2-3|TRBV6-5|13|-
TGTGCCAGCAGTTACAGGGTCACAGATACGCAGTATTTT
CASSYRVTDTQYF
>-|TRBJ1-4|TRBV27|12|TRBD1
TGTGCCAGCAGACAGGGGTTTGAAAAACTGTTTTTT
CASRQGFEKLFF
>few|TRBJ2-1|TRBV9|13|-
TGTGCCAGCAGCGTAACAGGAGGCGATGAGCAGTTCTTC
CASSVTGGDEQFF
>few|TRBJ2-5|TRBV6-2/TRBV6-3|15|TRBD1
TGTGCCAGCAGACCCGGGACAGGGGTGTCAGAGACCCAGTACTTC
CASRPGTGVSETQYF
>few|TRBJ2-3|TRBV15|15|-
TGTGCCACCAGCAGAGGGGAGACAGGTACAGATACGCAGTATTTT
CATSRGETGTDTQYF
>few|TRBJ1-5|TRBV30|12|-
TGTGCCTGGGACACACCAAATCAGCCCCAGCATTTT
CAWDTPNQPQHF
>many|TRBJ2-7|TRBV4-2|17|TRBD2
TGTGCCAGCAGCCAAGTAGGTGGTCTAGCGGGTCCCTACGAGCAGTACTTC
CASSQVGGLAGPYEQYF
>-|TRBJ1-5|TRBV12-3/TRBV12-4|13|-
TGTGCCAGCAGTTTACGGGGGCTGCAGCCCCAGCATTTT
CASSLRGLQPQHF
>many|TRBJ2-2|TRBV28|16|TRBD2
TGTGCCAGCAGTTTTGTCGAGCGGGAGTTGAGCGGGGAGCTGTTTTTT
CASSFVERELSGELFF
>-|TRBJ1-5|TRBV19|15|-
TGTGCCAGTAATCTCGGACTGGAGGGAAATCAGCCCCAGCATTTT
CASNLGLEGNQPQHF
>-|TRBJ1-5|TRBV12-3/TRBV12-4|14|TRBD1
TGTGCCAGCAGCCACGGACAGGCCAATCAGCCCCAGCATTTT
CASSHGQANQPQHF